Sequencing of this T cell receptor beta chain was carried out in a study of blood T cell repertoires in COVID-19 (dated by TCRdb to 2018 to 2021). Looking at the study overall: The collaborator samples originated in the United States, Italy and Spain and spanned the acute and convalescent phases of COVID-19. The prospective study material was composed of cDNA or gDNA derived from T cells, B-cell-depleted T cells, or PBMCs. Deeply sampled blood TCRbeta repertoires from subjects exposed to, actively infected with, or recovered from COVID-19 were included in the dataset. The repertoires were released in a freely available public database meant as a resource for research on the immune response to SARS-CoV-2. Samples came from the ongoing ImmuneRACE study (first 160 participants) plus 1,254 subjects from 6 global collaborators. The sample metadata nearly always contained a de-identified subject ID, COVID-19 status, age in years and sex. Where HLA class I and class II types were available, the types were taken from metadata supplied by the sample provider, not from assay-based typing. What the work shows at the level of the full study, not this receptor alone: How much clinical and demographic metadata was included differed by source and by participant, and the metadata was provided uncurated.

Details on this clone: Its antigen is not yet known. Per-base qualities were not stored, and no clone one base away is much larger.

TCRbeta CDR3 regions were amplified from genomic DNA using the immunoSEQ Assay, a bias-controlled multiplex PCR. The study's own analysis went as follows. The number of nucleated cells in each sample was estimated from the amplification of reference gene primers within the assay. Sequence reads were collapsed and filtered to measure the absolute abundance of every unique TCRbeta CDR3 rearrangement. Productive Simpson clonality was computed per sample as the square root of Simpson's diversity index over productive rearrangements. TCRdb limited this immuneACCESS table to in-frame rearrangements with V and J called. A share of clones is missing; checked studies link under half to unresolved V genes, and the rest is unexplained. The DNA gave D and trimming, while V, J and clone size come from that table. The sample records about 370,000 clones, 80% to 90% of which are singletons. The top ten clones comprise approximately 3% of the sample.

Reading from cysteine to phenylalanine, the CDR3 counts 16 amino acids. Only CDR3 DNA remains: 48 bases, in frame from the first base. The germline V end is reduced by 5 bases and the J end by 0 bases; junction bases left unmatched: 4. The germline V gene yields LGHNA for CDR1 and YSLEER for CDR2. At one collaborating source in Seattle, patients were enrolled during active infection and were followed longitudinally through the course of disease. The collaborating institutions used their own protocols to collect whole blood in K2EDTA tubes. For TCRbeta analysis, collaborators shipped samples in one of three forms: frozen whole blood, isolated PBMCs, or DNA extracted from either of those sample types.

The chain couples TRBV4-3 to TRBJ2-2; TRBD2 matches 9 bases in the middle. The sample comprised peripheral blood. The receptor's source is a woman aged 25 to 39 with COVID-19, enrolled during active disease. The nucleotide sequence is TGCGCCAGCAGCGACCTAGCGGGACCGAACACCGGGGAGCTGTTTTTT. Its protein product is CASSDLAGPNTGELFF.